One and the same sample provided the 21 T cell receptor beta chains below, sequenced in a study of CD8+CD57+ T cells in acquired aplastic anemia. Template material for TCR beta VDJ and CDR3 profiling consisted of genomic DNA. TCRdb redid the calling of the reads with MiXCR, one entry per CDR3 protein. The sample consists of more than 250,000 distinct CDR3 sequences, less than 85% of them appearing once. Sequencing was done on patients that had shown CD8+CD57+ cell expansion by flow cytometry. Sequencing used sorted CD4+, CD8+, or CD8+CD57+ T cells (not recorded which) from PBMCs. The origin of the receptors is a human donor with aplastic anemia.

Note on this clonotype: Likely a read error: the CDR3 ends without its conserved phenylalanine or tryptophan. The DNA is omitted, as the CDR3 cannot be located on it reliably, and the CDR3 follows TCRdb's listing. V is TRBV2 and J is TRBJ1-1; the D call TRBD1 from the table was never checked on the DNA. From germline, CDR1 is SNHLY and CDR2 FYNNEI. The length of the CDR3 is 15 amino acids, counting both ends. CDR3 amino acids: CASSVSYSNQPQHFG.

The J gene is TRBJ1-1, the V gene TRBV5-1, with D maybe TRBD1 (6 bases). CDR3 length: 15 amino acids. The germline V gene has CDR1 SGHRS and CDR2 YFSETQ. Trimming cost V 4 bases and J 4 bases, with 17 bases left between them. Here the CDR3 DNA reads TGCGCCAGCAGCCCCGAGACAGGATGGAGCACTGAAGCTTTCTTT. This encodes CASSPETGWSTEAFF.

As concerns this clonotype: The conserved phenylalanine or tryptophan normally closing the CDR3 is absent here, so this likely arose from a read error. V is TRBV7-9 and J is TRBJ1-1; maybe TRBD1 (5 bases). The CDR3 has 13 residues. The germline CDR1 and CDR2 sequences are SEHNR and FQNEAQ (reference sequence). CDR3 in DNA: TGTGCCACCAGGCCGTTGCTGGACACTCAAGCTTTCGTT. Amino acids: CATRPLLDTQAFV.

This chain connects TRBV9 to TRBJ2-3, with 11 bases aligning to TRBD2. Germline V gene lookup returns CDR1 SGDLS and CDR2 YYNGEE. V trimming: 3 bases; J trimming: 14 bases; junction bases outside the gene matches: 11. This CDR3 contains 14 residues. Written as DNA, the CDR3 is TGTGCCAGCAGCGATAGCGGGGGGGCGACAGATACGTATTTT. Its protein is CASSDSGGATDTYF.

A word on this clonotype: The conserved closing phenylalanine or tryptophan is absent in this CDR3, likely reflecting a read error. V is TRBV7-8 and J is TRBJ1-1, with D hard to call. With 0 bases removed from V and 10 bases from J, the gap between germline ends came to 15 bases. The CDR3 is 14 amino acids. Germline loops: CDR1 SGHVS, CDR2 FQNEAQ. The CDR3 loop reads CASSLARGTAAAFL. The CDR3 region has the DNA TGTGCCAGCAGCTTAGCGAGAGGAACCGCTGCAGCTTTCCTT.

The chain links TRBV2 to TRBJ2-1; 8 bases are a match to TRBD1. The trim removed 6 bases at V and 11 bases at J, leaving 12 bases unmatched. This CDR3 has 14 residues. Per germline, CDR1 SNHLY and CDR2 FYNNEI. CDR3 region: CASSGTGPWDQQFF. The DNA of the CDR3 is TGTGCCAGCAGCGGGACAGGCCCATGGGATCAGCAGTTCTTC.

This clonotype was seen at least ten times. The V gene is TRBV6-6, the J gene TRBJ1-1; D not resolved. The CDR3 loop spans 14 amino acids. Trimming shortened V by 5 bases and J by 0 bases, and 10 bases separated the two germline ends. The germline gives CDR1 MNHNY, CDR2 SVGAGI (reference sequence). The CDR3 loop is CASSEVGMNTEAFF. CDR3 DNA: TGTGCCAGCAGTGAGGTGGGAATGAACACTGAAGCTTTCTTT.

As for this clonotype: One end of the junction varies from germline; a read error may be responsible. The chain has TRBV9 and TRBJ1-2; maybe TRBD1 (6 bases). In germline, CDR1 is SGDLS, CDR2 YYNGEE. The CDR3 length is 13 residues. The CDR3 is CASSEGPAGEHNF. The CDR3 region has the DNA TGTGCCAGCAGCGAAGGGCCTGCAGGGGAGCACAACTTC.

Comments on this clonotype: Since the CDR3 does not end with the conserved phenylalanine or tryptophan, this likely comes from a read error. The DNA is left out, because the CDR3 cannot be placed on it with certainty; the CDR3 is given as TCRdb lists it. The chain is built from TRBV7-3 and TRBJ2-3; no check of the table's D call, TRBD1, against the DNA was made. Germline assignment: CDR1 SGHTA and CDR2 FQGTGA. The CDR3 contains 13 residues when both ends are counted. The CDR3 here is CASGLDLTGTTDS.

V gene TRBV11-3 combines with J gene TRBJ1-6; D uncertain. Germline values: CDR1 SGHNT, CDR2 YENEEA. Trimming cost V 5 bases and J 3 bases, with 14 bases left between them. The CDR3 is made up of 16 amino acids. The CDR3 protein is CASSPGHTGYNSPLHF. The DNA of the CDR3 is TGTGCCAGCAGCCCCGGGCACACCGGCTATAATTCACCCCTCCACTTT.

The chain joins TRBV2 to TRBJ2-7; TRBD1 or TRBD2 may be the D gene (5 bases each). CDR3 length: 14 amino acids. Trimming stripped 4 bases from V and 2 bases from J, with 12 bases between. Germline V gene sequence: CDR1 SNHLY, CDR2 FYNNEI. The chain's CDR3 is CASSGLGVAYEQYF. In nucleotides, the CDR3 is TGTGCCAGCAGTGGGCTGGGGGTAGCCTACGAGCAGTACTTC.

The chain uses TRBV9 and TRBJ2-1; 7 bases are shared with TRBD2. J gave up 2 bases and V 8 bases, and 4 bases lay outside the gene matches. Germline V lookup: CDR1 SGDLS, CDR2 YYNGEE. The CDR3 runs to 13 residues. The CDR3 sequence is CASGGGAYNEQFF. For the CDR3, the DNA is TGTGCCAGTGGGGGGGGAGCCTACAATGAGCAGTTCTTC. The whole variable domain, filled in from reference TRBV9 and TRBJ2-1, reads DSGVTQTPKHLITATGQRVTLRCSPRSGDLSVYWYQQSLDQGLQFLIQYYNGEERAKGNILERFSAQQFPDLHSELNLSSLELGDSALYFCASGGGAYNEQFFGPGTRLTVL.

This sequence joins TRBV7-8 and TRBJ2-7; D is tentatively TRBD1 or TRBD2 (5 bases each). Trimming shortened V by 5 bases and J by 11 bases, and 19 bases separated the two germline ends. Germline assignment: CDR1 SGHVS and CDR2 FQNEAQ. The CDR3 extends over 13 amino acids. The CDR3 DNA is TGTGCCAGCAGCGGGGCGAGCGGCCCCGACAAGTACTTC. The encoded protein is CASSGASGPDKYF.

V and J are TRBV4-3 and TRBJ2-1; a possible D gene is TRBD2 (7 bases). Germline V gene sequence: CDR1 LGHNA, CDR2 YSLEER. V lost 6 bases and J lost 0, with 27 bases in between. The CDR3 loop spans 20 amino acids. The CDR3 sequence: CASSLGARGQSQNSYNEQFF. The DNA of the CDR3 is TGCGCCAGCAGTCTAGGGGCGCGGGGGCAGTCCCAAAACTCCTACAATGAGCAGTTCTTC.

The genes are TRBV7-9 and TRBJ2-5; the D gene could be TRBD1 or TRBD2 (5 bases each). The CDR3 is made up of 14 amino acids. The germline V and J ends were trimmed by 3 bases and 13 bases, with 21 bases remaining between them. Per germline, CDR1 SEHNR and CDR2 FQNEAQ (reference sequence). CDR3 residues: CASSFQWGPGELYF. The CDR3 DNA is TGTGCCAGCAGCTTTCAGTGGGGCCCCGGGGAGCTGTACTTC.

The V gene is TRBV2, the J gene TRBJ2-3, with D perhaps being TRBD1 or TRBD2 (6 bases each). The germline V gene encodes CDR1 SNHLY and CDR2 FYNNEI. Between the trimmed V and J ends, which lost 8 bases and 8 bases, there was a span of 17 bases. This CDR3 region has 13 residues. CDR3 loop: CASGDGGTITQYF. For the CDR3, the DNA is TGTGCCAGCGGGGACGGGGGCACCATTACGCAGTATTTT.

This chain joins TRBV11-3 and TRBJ2-2; D not certain. There are 16 residues in the CDR3. V shed 4 bases and J shed 3 bases, with 15 bases lying between them. Germline CDR1 reads SGHNT; CDR2 reads YENEEA. The CDR3 DNA reads as TGTGCCAGCAGCTCAGAACGGTCCCCGGACACCGGGGAGCTGTTTTTT. Translated: CASSSERSPDTGELFF.

As regards this clonotype: The CDR3 end shows no conserved phenylalanine or tryptophan, and so a read error is likely. The limits of the CDR3 on the DNA are not certain, so only TCRdb's listed CDR3 is given. This rearrangement joins TRBV7-8 to TRBJ1-2; the DNA was not compared with TRBD1, the D call given in the table. From its first to its last residue, the CDR3 has 13 amino acids. CDR1 and CDR2 from the germline V gene are SGHVS and FQNEAQ. The CDR3 loop is CASSLAGGGDTHY.

This clonotype has a count of ten or more. The CDR3 is CATSAGTANTEAFF. Here the CDR3 DNA reads TGTGCCACCAGTGCCGGGACAGCGAACACTGAAGCTTTCTTT. The chain links TRBV24-1 to TRBJ1-1; 7 nucleotides line up with TRBD1. CDR1 KGHDR and CDR2 SFDVKD come from the germline V gene. The CDR3 runs 14 residues. J gave up 1 base and V 5 bases, and 3 bases lay outside the gene matches.

This clonotype was observed a few times. The chain links TRBV5-5 to TRBJ1-2; D may be TRBD1 (6 bases). Germline V CDR1 and CDR2: SGHKS, YYEKEE (reference sequence). Trimming shortened V by 3 bases and J by 3 bases, and 15 bases separated the two germline ends. The CDR3 is 15 amino acids. The CDR3 is CASSSSQGADYGYTF. CDR3 coding DNA: TGTGCCAGCAGCTCCTCACAGGGCGCCGACTATGGCTACACCTTC.

About this clonotype: This CDR3 fails to terminate in the conserved phenylalanine or tryptophan, so it likely reflects a read error. This sequence joins TRBV7-3 and TRBJ2-1; D may be TRBD1 (6 bases). The CDR3 contains 16 residues. Germline CDR1 and CDR2: SGHTA and FQGTGA. The V and J ends lost 5 bases and 8 bases respectively, with 22 bases between them. The CDR3 region is CASSQGSGSGQDEQFV. The CDR3 DNA is TGTGCCAGCAGCCAGGGGAGCGGAAGCGGTCAGGATGAGCAGTTCGTC.